Listed below are T cell receptor beta chains from one sample, sequenced in a study of blood T cell repertoires in COVID-19. Sequencing used immunoSEQ multiplex PCR; TCRdb keeps in-frame clones, though not all of them. Found here are approximately 200,000 clones, approximately 92% of them singletons; the top ten hold under 3.5%. Input material: PBMCs or T cells enriched from blood (not recorded which). The receptors here all came from a woman younger than 35 in a cohort exposed to, infected with or recovered from COVID-19 (not recorded which). Each CDR3 is given with its conserved first and last residue. The D gene is left open where the match is weak. Clone size is not always given. Where it is, it says once, few, many or a class for expanded clones.

size,D,V,J,DNA,CDR3
.,TRBD1,TRBV18,TRBJ2-7,TGTGCCAGCTCACCACCGGGGTGGCAGGGGGCCCACGAGCAGTACTTC,CASSPPGWQGAHEQYF
.,TRBD2,TRBV18,TRBJ2-6,TGTGCCAGCTCACCGGCGGGAGCCGGGGCCAACGTCCTGACTTTC,CASSPAGAGANVLTF
.,.,TRBV7-2,TRBJ2-3,TGTGCCAGCAGCCCGGTTATAGGGGGCACAGATACGCAGTATTTT,CASSPVIGGTDTQYF
once,TRBD1,TRBV6-6,TRBJ1-1,TGTGCCAGCAGTCCAGACAGGGGGAAAGGGGGGAACACTGAAGCTTTCTTT,CASSPDRGKGGNTEAFF
.,TRBD1,TRBV5-4,TRBJ1-1,TGTGCCAGCAGATGGGACAGGGGGAACACTGAAGCTTTCTTT,CASRWDRGNTEAFF
.,TRBD2,TRBV7-8,TRBJ2-1,TGTGCCAGCAGCCATAGAACCGGGACTAGCGGGAGTTTTGAGCAGTTCTTC,CASSHRTGTSGSFEQFF
.,TRBD2,TRBV11-3,TRBJ2-3,TGTGCCAGCAGCTCCTTCACTCTAGCGGGATTCACAGATACGCAGTATTTT,CASSSFTLAGFTDTQYF
.,.,TRBV12-2,TRBJ2-1,TGTGCAAGTCGCCAAGAAGGTTGGGGGATAACTAGCAATGGCAATGAGCAGTTCTTC,CASRQEGWGITSNGNEQFF
.,.,TRBV4-2,TRBJ1-1,TGTGCCAGCAGCCAACCCCAGGGAAGTCCGAACACTGAAGCTTTCTTT,CASSQPQGSPNTEAFF
.,TRBD1,TRBV11-2,TRBJ2-7,TGTGCCAGCAGCTTAGGGACAGGGGGGGCGAAGACCTACGAGCAGTACTTC,CASSLGTGGAKTYEQYF
once,TRBD2,TRBV28,TRBJ2-3,TGTGCCAGCAGTTCCTTAGCGGGGGCTAGCACAGATACGCAGTATTTT,CASSSLAGASTDTQYF
once,.,TRBV18,TRBJ2-2,TGTGCCAGCTCACCATCCGGGATCGGGGAGCTGTTTTTT,CASSPSGIGELFF
few,TRBD2,TRBV4-1,TRBJ2-1,TGCGCCAGCACCTCCCCGGGACTAGCTCGCTCGAACCGGTCCAATGAGCAGTTCTTC,CASTSPGLARSNRSNEQFF
.,.,TRBV5-1,TRBJ2-5,TGCGCCAGCAGCTTGGGCCCAGCCGGGGAGACCCAGTACTTC,CASSLGPAGETQYF
.,.,TRBV28,TRBJ1-5,TGTGCCAGCCTTCAGGGGATCGATCAGCCCCAGCATTTT,CASLQGIDQPQHF
.,.,TRBV29-1,TRBJ1-1,TGCAGCGTTGAAGGGGCTACCCTGGAAGCTTTCTTT,CSVEGATLEAFF
.,TRBD1,TRBV7-9,TRBJ2-7,TGTGCCAGCAGCTTTATACCCGCCGCTGGACAGGTCTACGAGCAGTACTTC,CASSFIPAAGQVYEQYF
.,.,TRBV14,TRBJ2-1,TGTGCCAGCAGCACCGGACAAACCTACAATGAGCAGTTCTTC,CASSTGQTYNEQFF
.,TRBD2,TRBV3-1/TRBV3-2,TRBJ2-1,TGTGCCAGCAGCTTCCTGGGTAGCGGGAGTTCAAATGAGCAGTTCTTC,CASSFLGSGSSNEQFF
.,TRBD1,TRBV19,TRBJ2-1,TGTGCCAGTAGTATAGTACAGGGGGTGACTGAGCAGTTCTTC,CASSIVQGVTEQFF
.,TRBD2,TRBV11-3,TRBJ2-7,TGTGCCAGCAGCTTAGATCCGGGACTAGCCGCCTACGAGCAGTACTTC,CASSLDPGLAAYEQYF
.,.,TRBV19,TRBJ1-2,TGTGCCAGTAGTATTGGTCCGGGAGGGAACTATGGCTACACCTTC,CASSIGPGGNYGYTF
.,.,TRBV7-9,TRBJ1-5,TGTGCCAGCAGCTCCAGGGGAAGCAATCAGCCCCAGCATTTT,CASSSRGSNQPQHF
once,TRBD1,TRBV11-2,TRBJ1-2,TGTGCCAGCAGCTTACGACAGGGTAGAAACGGCTACACCTTC,CASSLRQGRNGYTF
.,.,TRBV25-1,TRBJ2-3,TGTGCCAGCAGTGATCTGCGTACTAGCACAGATACGCAGTATTTT,CASSDLRTSTDTQYF
.,.,TRBV19,TRBJ1-1,TGTGCCAGTAGTAGCCTCGGGACAACGAACACTGAAGCTTTCTTT,CASSSLGTTNTEAFF
.,.,TRBV30,TRBJ1-2,TGTGCCTGGATCGCCACAGGGCTCTATGGCTACACCTTC,CAWIATGLYGYTF
.,.,TRBV27,TRBJ2-1,TGTGCCAGCAGTTTTGGTAGCTCCTACAATGAGCAGTTCTTC,CASSFGSSYNEQFF
.,TRBD1,TRBV12-5,TRBJ1-2,TGTGCTAGTGGTCCCTCCGGACAGGGGTCTGGCTACACCTTC,CASGPSGQGSGYTF
once,.,TRBV3-1/TRBV3-2,TRBJ1-3,TGTGCCAGCAGCCCAGGTGCCCAGAGCACCATATATTTT,CASSPGAQSTIYF
.,.,TRBV10-2,TRBJ1-2,TGCGCCAGCAGTCCGGACAGTTATGGCTACACCTTC,CASSPDSYGYTF